These T cell receptor beta chains were read from a single sample in a study of cytomegalovirus exposure and HLA in healthy donors. The assay was immunoSEQ multiplex PCR, and TCRdb's table has in-frame clones only and misses some. The sample lists 150,000 to 190,000 clones; approximately 81% were seen once. Sequencing was performed on PBMCs. All receptors derive from a man aged 18 to 35 in good health and CMV-seronegative. CDR3s include the opening cysteine and the closing phenylalanine or tryptophan. The order of the fields is J gene, clone size, D gene, V gene, CDR3 DNA, CDR3 protein. A D gene is named only where the DNA matches it firmly. Size values are once, few and many counts, or a class for expanded clones, and some rows have none.

TRBJ2-7	.	TRBD1	TRBV29-1	TGCAGCGTTGGGGTCCCCGATGCGACAGGGCACGAGCAGTACTTC	CSVGVPDATGHEQYF
TRBJ2-7	.	TRBD2	TRBV27	TGTGCCAGCAGTTTTAGACTAGCGGGAGATGGCGAGCAGTACTTC	CASSFRLAGDGEQYF
TRBJ1-2	.	.	TRBV28	TGTGCCAGCAGTTCCGCGGGCGTGAAGTATGGCTACACCTTC	CASSSAGVKYGYTF
TRBJ2-1	.	TRBD2	TRBV15	TGTGCCACCAGCAGAGAGGGTACGACTAGCGGGAAAAGTGAGCAGTTCTTC	CATSREGTTSGKSEQFF
TRBJ2-6	.	TRBD1	TRBV5-4	TGTGCCAGCAGCCCGCGGGACAGGAACGTCCTGACTTTC	CASSPRDRNVLTF
TRBJ2-7	.	TRBD1	TRBV5-6	TGTGCCAGCACCCTGGGACAGTCCTACGAGCAGTACTTC	CASTLGQSYEQYF
TRBJ2-2	.	.	TRBV6-6	TGTGCCAGCAGCCCCAATCAGGGGCTGGGCACCGGGGAGCTGTTTTTT	CASSPNQGLGTGELFF
TRBJ2-7	few	.	TRBV7-9	TGTTCCAGCAGCTTAGCCGGCTACGAGCAGTACTTC	CSSSLAGYEQYF
TRBJ2-1	.	TRBD2	TRBV27	TGTGCCACCGGGACTAGCGGTACTGAGCAGTTCTTC	CATGTSGTEQFF
TRBJ2-1	.	TRBD2	TRBV10-2	TGCGCCAGCAGGGTTAGCGGGAGCGATGAGCAGTTCTTC	CASRVSGSDEQFF
TRBJ2-1	.	TRBD2	TRBV18	TGTGCCAGCTCACCTGTAGCGGGAGGAGGGAATGAGCAGTTCTTC	CASSPVAGGGNEQFF
TRBJ2-7	.	.	TRBV18	TGTGCCAGCTCACCACCAGGGGACGAGCAGTACTTC	CASSPPGDEQYF
TRBJ2-3	.	TRBD1	TRBV6-5	TGTGCCAGCAGCCTAGGACAGGGGGCATCCGATACGCAGTATTTT	CASSLGQGASDTQYF
TRBJ2-7	few	TRBD1	TRBV7-9	TGTGCCAGCAGCTTGGGACAGAACTACGAGCAGTACTTC	CASSLGQNYEQYF
TRBJ1-5	.	.	TRBV27	TGTGCCAGCAGTTTCCTCCCGATACAGACCCAGCCCCAGCATTTT	CASSFLPIQTQPQHF
TRBJ1-6	.	.	TRBV27	TGTGCCAGCAGTTTTCGGCGCTACAGTGCCCCTAATTCACCCCTCCACTTT	CASSFRRYSAPNSPLHF